These T cell receptor beta chains were read from a single sample in a study of neurological immune-mediated disorders. TCRdb called the 5' RACE reads again in MiXCR, with one record for every CDR3 protein. Here the sample spans over 30,000 distinct CDR3 sequences, around an eighth being singletons. The sample was PBMCs. The receptors stem from a woman aged 40 to 55 in good health. Both conserved end residues are part of each CDR3. The D gene is left open where the match is weak. For some rows the clone size is stated as once, few or many, or as a class when expanded; others skip it.

d_call j_call v_call clone_size cdr3_nt cdr3_aa
. TRBJ1-4 TRBV7-2 many TGTGCCAACAGCCCCGAGACACCCTGGAGTGAAAAACTGTTTTTT CANSPETPWSEKLFF
. TRBJ1-2 TRBV14 many TGTGCCAGCAGCCAAGCCCTCGGGACGCTCAGGGACGGAAAATATGGCTACACCTTC CASSQALGTLRDGKYGYTF
. TRBJ2-7 TRBV4-3 many TGCGCCAGCAGCCAAAGGGGAGGCGGATTCGGGAACGAGCAGTACTTC CASSQRGGGFGNEQYF
TRBD2 TRBJ2-7 TRBV27 many TGTGCCACGAACGACGGGGGGGACCCCTACGAGCAGTACTTC CATNDGGDPYEQYF
. TRBJ2-3 TRBV24-1 many TGTGCCACCAGTGCCCGTGAGGGGATTCGGAGAGAACGAAGCACAGATACGCAGTATTTT CATSAREGIRRERSTDTQYF
. TRBJ1-2 TRBV20-1 many TGCAGTGCTAGAGTGGGGGATGGCTACACCTTC CSARVGDGYTF
TRBD1 TRBJ1-1 TRBV5-5 many TGTGCCAGCACACAGGGGGCTGGGGGCACTGAAGCTTTCTTT CASTQGAGGTEAFF
. TRBJ2-3 TRBV5-1 . TGCGCCAGCGGATTAAGGGCGGTAACCTCTAGCATAGATACGCAGTATTTT CASGLRAVTSSIDTQYF
TRBD1 TRBJ1-2 TRBV12-3/TRBV12-4 . TGTGCCAGCAGCGCCACACTAGACAGGGGGCGGGGGGGCTACACCTTC CASSATLDRGRGGYTF
. TRBJ1-2 TRBV7-2 . TGTGCCAGCAGCCTCCTCGTGGGGGGCGCGTCCGGCTACACCTTC CASSLLVGGASGYTF
TRBD2 TRBJ2-3 TRBV12-3/TRBV12-4 many TGTGCCAGCAGACGTCCGGGACTAGCCAAGGAAAGCACAGATACGCAGTATTTT CASRRPGLAKESTDTQYF
. TRBJ1-1 TRBV29-1 few TGCAGCGCAAGTGGTCAGGGAGAAGCTTTCTTT CSASGQGEAFF
. TRBJ2-5 TRBV25-1 many TGTGCCAGCAGTGAACTCCGCCTAAAGCAGCGGGAGACCCAGTACTTC CASSELRLKQRETQYF
TRBD1 TRBJ1-2 TRBV5-1 many TGCGCCAGCAGCTTTAGTAGGGGGCGCGACTATGGCTACACCTTC CASSFSRGRDYGYTF
. TRBJ2-1 TRBV7-2 many TGTGCCAGCAGCTCCCACAGGGCTGAGCAGTTCTTC CASSSHRAEQFF
TRBD1 TRBJ1-6 TRBV7-2 many TGTGCCAGCAGCTCTCAACAGGGGGCGACCTCACCCCTCCACTTT CASSSQQGATSPLHF
. TRBJ1-1 TRBV29-1 . TGCAGCGTTGAAGAGGGGGCGCAGGGCACTGAAGCTTTCTTT CSVEEGAQGTEAFF
. TRBJ2-6 TRBV9 medium-sized TGTGCCAGCAGCACCCTCGGGGTGGAGAGCTCTGGGGCCAACGTCCTGACTTTC CASSTLGVESSGANVLTF
. TRBJ2-5 TRBV20-1 many TGCAGTGCTATACGGGACTTACAAGAGACCCAGTACTTC CSAIRDLQETQYF
. TRBJ2-4 TRBV20-1 many TGCAGTGCGACTACATCTAACAGGGGCACGGGGGACATTCAGTACTTC CSATTSNRGTGDIQYF
. TRBJ1-1 TRBV7-2 many TGTGCCAGCAGCTTACTAGGGGTGAACACTGAAGCTTTCTTT CASSLLGVNTEAFF
. TRBJ1-6 TRBV12-3/TRBV12-4 . TGTGCCAGCAGTTACCCAGGCGTTGGTTCACCCCTCCACTTT CASSYPGVGSPLHF
. TRBJ2-5 TRBV5-1 . TGCGCCAGCAGCTCTTCGTTTGAGACCCAGTACTTC CASSSSFETQYF
. TRBJ2-7 TRBV20-1 many TGCAGTGCTAAAATAGCCGGGATGCCAATCAGCGAGCAGTACTTC CSAKIAGMPISEQYF
. TRBJ1-1 TRBV4-3 once TGCGCCAGCAACCAAGATCTATGGCAGGGGAACACTGAAGCTTTCTTT CASNQDLWQGNTEAFF
. TRBJ1-5 TRBV7-9 many TGTGCCAGCAGCCAGTCGGCAGGGTTCAATCAGCCCCAGCATTTT CASSQSAGFNQPQHF
. TRBJ2-2 TRBV12-3/TRBV12-4 many TGTGCCAGCAGCCGCAGGCCCGGGGAGCTGTTTTTT CASSRRPGELFF
. TRBJ1-3 TRBV7-3 many TGTGCCAGCAGCTCATTGGGGGGAAACACCATATATTTT CASSSLGGNTIYF
. TRBJ1-2 TRBV25-1 many TGTGCCAGCAGTGTCTTTGGGCTTGGGGGGTCGAACTATGGCTACACCTTC CASSVFGLGGSNYGYTF
. TRBJ1-2 TRBV12-3/TRBV12-4 many TGTGCCAGCAGCCTAGGCAGGGATCGATCCTATGGCTACACCTTC CASSLGRDRSYGYTF
. TRBJ2-3 TRBV29-1 many TGCAGCGTTGAAGATCACAGCACAGATACGCAGTATTTT CSVEDHSTDTQYF
. TRBJ2-7 TRBV6-5 . TGTACCAGCAGTTACTCGCGTGGACCCTACGAGCAGTACTTC CTSSYSRGPYEQYF
TRBD1 TRBJ1-6 TRBV6-2/TRBV6-3 many TGTGCCAGCAGACCCGGGACAGGAGGACCCCTCCACTTT CASRPGTGGPLHF
TRBD1 TRBJ1-5 TRBV20-1 many TGCAGTGCTAGGGACTTCGTAGGACAGGGCAATCAGCCCCAGCATTTT CSARDFVGQGNQPQHF
TRBD1 TRBJ1-1 TRBV7-2 . TGTGCCAGCAGCCCGATGACAGGGACTGAAGCTTTCTTT CASSPMTGTEAFF
. TRBJ1-1 TRBV5-5 many TGTGCCAGCAGCTTTAGAGTGAACACTGAAGCTTTCTTT CASSFRVNTEAFF
TRBD1 TRBJ1-4 TRBV10-3 many TGTGCCATCAGTCTTACAGGGGTGGACGAAAAACTGTTTTTT CAISLTGVDEKLFF
. TRBJ2-5 TRBV3-1 medium-sized TGTGCCAGCAGCCAAGAACGGGACACCGTTTGGTACCAAGAGACCCAGTACTTC CASSQERDTVWYQETQYF
. TRBJ1-4 TRBV12-3/TRBV12-4 . TGTGCCAGCAGCCGAGGCCTGGGAAGCTCGACTCTTAATGAAAAACTGTTTTTT CASSRGLGSSTLNEKLFF
. TRBJ1-1 TRBV6-5 many TGTGCCAGCTGCTCACCGGCTGAAGCTTTCTTT CASCSPAEAFF
. TRBJ1-2 TRBV25-1 many TGTGCCAGCAGTGACCCCACAGGGTGGTTCGATGGCTACACCTTC CASSDPTGWFDGYTF
. TRBJ2-7 TRBV6-2/TRBV6-3 many TGTGCCAGCAGCCGATCCGGGACCCAGGGGGGCAAGCAGTACTTC CASSRSGTQGGKQYF